In its sample, the clone carrying this T cell receptor (beta chain) ranks as medium-sized (0.01 to 0.1%). Its specificity is unknown. Time point meaning: sample taken at primary tumor resection. Untreated early-stage non-small cell lung cancer patients, roughly 75 in total, were the donors. The CDR3 loop spans 16 amino acids. V was pared by 5 bases and J by 2 bases, with 16 bases between. The data stem from a study of spatial heterogeneity in lung cancer. Study observations and caveats: Counts that tracked tumor mutation counts were those of expanded intratumoral alpha and beta TCRs.

TCRdb re-derived calls from the 5' RACE reads in MiXCR, one entry per CDR3 protein. This table holds 9,500 to 10,000 distinct CDR3 sequences, less than 7.5% found once. Sequenced material: lung tumor tissue, taken at surgery. This TCR was sampled from a female donor with early-stage non-small cell lung cancer. This sequence joins TRBV12-3 or TRBV12-4 and TRBJ1-3; no clear D gene. The CDR3 region has the DNA TGTGCCAGCAGTCAGGATGCTCCGCGGGCTGGAAACACCATATATTTT. It codes for CASSQDAPRAGNTIYF.